These 11 T cell receptor beta chains were all obtained from the same sample, sequenced in a study of regulatory T cells in long-lasting Graves disease listed by TCRdb under 2021. Library preparation employed multiplex PCR. The sample was run on an Illumina HiSeq 4000. To build TCR beta libraries, CDR3 regions were amplified by Arm-PCR using iRepertoire HTBI primers. TCRdb cleaned the public reads at Q25 with fastp, built clones with MiXCR and kept in-frame beta chains. Rows with a matching CDR3 protein are joined into one entry that keeps the most common DNA and genes. The sample table lists about 420,000 distinct CDR3 sequences, about 15% of them with a count of one. About 23% of the sample comes from the top ten. In light of the paper, this sample's time point label describes: newly diagnosed GD, antithyroid drugs for less than 3 months. For both TCR sequencing and RNA sequencing, RNA was extracted from PBMCs in TRIzol.

These sequences were also reported in another study, on T cells in Graves' hyperthyroidism and ophthalmopathy.

The material was peripheral blood mononuclear cells (PBMCs), obtained at new diagnosis, from a patient treated with antithyroid drugs. Receptors were obtained from a woman younger than 30 with Graves disease. Donor details come from another sample of the same person, matched by shared clones.

This clonotype was found a few times. The chain has TRBV29-1 and TRBJ1-3; D is unclear. The CDR3 runs to 14 residues. Germline V CDR1 and CDR2: SQVTM, ANQGSEA. Trimming pared 5 bases from V and 0 bases from J, leaving 11 bases between. The CDR3 DNA follows: TGCAGCGTTAGCAGCCACGACTCTGGAAACACCATATATTTT. Translation gives CSVSSHDSGNTIYF.

This clonotype was picked up a small number of times. The V call is TRBV7-2, the J call TRBJ2-7, with D uncertain. The CDR3 is made up of 11 amino acids. The V end lost 5 bases, the J end lost 3 bases, and 5 bases lay between the germline ends. Per germline, CDR1 SGHTA and CDR2 FQGNSA. The CDR3 protein is CASSILYEQYF. As DNA, the CDR3 is TGTGCCAGCAGCATCCTCTACGAGCAGTACTTC.

Regarding this clonotype: A single base is all that separates this from a far larger clone, so a read error is likely. No conserved phenylalanine or tryptophan ends this CDR3, so it is likely a read error. This rearrangement joins TRBV5-1 to TRBJ1-1; 10 nucleotides match TRBD1. With 4 bases clipped from V and 5 bases from J, the junction kept 17 bases outside the gene matches. The CDR3 is made up of 18 amino acids. The germline V gene has CDR1 SGHRS and CDR2 YFSETQ. Written as DNA, the CDR3 is TGCGCCAGCAGCCAAGAAAACTACCGACAGGGGGCTGGAACTGAAGCTTTCTTG. It codes for CASSQENYRQGAGTEAFL.

This clonotype was counted a few times. The chain employs TRBV6-1 and TRBJ1-6, with unresolved D. Per the germline V gene, CDR1 is MNHNS and CDR2 is SASEGT. CDR3 length equals 14 residues. V dropped 5 bases and J dropped 5 bases, with 10 bases sitting between them. CDR3 in DNA: TGTGCCAGCAGTTACAAAGGGAATAATTCACCCCTCCACTTT. This sequence encodes CASSYKGNNSPLHF.

This clonotype was recorded once. The chain uses TRBV27 and TRBJ1-2; D is ambiguous. This CDR3 spans 13 amino acids. Per germline, CDR1 MNHEY and CDR2 SMNVEV (reference sequence). With 5 bases removed from V and 3 bases from J, the gap between germline ends came to 10 bases. The CDR3 DNA is TGTGCCAGCAGTCGGGCGACCTACTATGGCTACACCTTC. This sequence encodes CASSRATYYGYTF.

This clonotype has a handful of counts. A clone one base away is much larger, so this may be a read error. V gene TRBV6-4 combines with J gene TRBJ2-7; 8 bases agree with TRBD2. The CDR3 has 14 amino acids. Looked up from germline, CDR1 is MRHNA and CDR2 is SNTAGT. V shed 6 bases and J 9 bases; nucleotides not matched to a gene: 13. DNA for the CDR3: TGTGCCAGCAGCCAAAACAGGCGACGGGGGGGGCAGTACTTC. This translates into CASSQNRRRGGQYF.

CDR3 nucleotide sequence: TGTGCCAGCAGTCTCTTGAGTTCGGAGACTGAAGCTTTCTTT. Encoded protein: CASSLLSSETEAFF. This chain joins TRBV6-2 or TRBV6-3 and TRBJ1-1, with unresolved D. V shed 5 bases and J shed 5 bases, with 15 bases lying between them. The CDR3 has 14 residues. From germline, CDR1 is MNHEY and CDR2 SVGEGT.

Turning to this clonotype: A much larger clone differs from this one at a single base, so this may be a read error. The CDR3 loop reads CASRPLGLENNEQFF. In DNA, the CDR3 is TGTGCCAGCAGACCTCTAGGGTTAGAGAACAATGAGCAGTTCTTC. The chain has TRBV6-2 or TRBV6-3 and TRBJ2-1; D uncertain. The CDR3 covers 15 residues. Trimming left V 6 bases short and J 5 bases short, with 17 bases between. The V gene's germline CDR1 is MNHEY and CDR2 SVGEGT.

This clonotype was recorded a few times. The J gene is TRBJ2-7, the V gene TRBV27; TRBD1 might be the D (5 bases). This CDR3 region has 13 residues. CDR1 and CDR2 (germline): MNHEY, SMNVEV (reference sequence). The V and J ends lost 2 bases and 6 bases respectively, with 11 bases between them. The CDR3 DNA sequence: TGTGCCAGCAGTTTACAGGGTTTCGGCGAGCAGTACTTC. It is translated as CASSLQGFGEQYF.

Ten or more counts support this clonotype. The CDR3 region is CASSSLAGDSYEQYF. Here the CDR3 DNA reads TGTGCCAGCAGTTCTCTAGCGGGAGATTCCTACGAGCAGTACTTC. The chain recombines TRBV28 with TRBJ2-7, with 10 bases lining up with TRBD2. V was clipped by 4 bases and J by 1 base; unmatched bases: 4. Germline CDR1 reads MDHEN; CDR2 reads SYDVKM. CDR3 length: 15 residues.

In this sample, this clonotype turned up a few times. The chain combines TRBV20-1 with TRBJ2-1; D is ambiguous. The last part of the DNA fits TRBJ2-5 better; the J call may be wrong. This CDR3 has 16 residues. The germline V gene has CDR1 DFQATT and CDR2 SNEGSKA (reference sequence). CDR3 sequence: CSARSLHRAEQETQYF. Here the CDR3 DNA reads TGCAGTGCTAGATCCCTCCACCGGGCTGAACAAGAGACCCAGTACTTC.